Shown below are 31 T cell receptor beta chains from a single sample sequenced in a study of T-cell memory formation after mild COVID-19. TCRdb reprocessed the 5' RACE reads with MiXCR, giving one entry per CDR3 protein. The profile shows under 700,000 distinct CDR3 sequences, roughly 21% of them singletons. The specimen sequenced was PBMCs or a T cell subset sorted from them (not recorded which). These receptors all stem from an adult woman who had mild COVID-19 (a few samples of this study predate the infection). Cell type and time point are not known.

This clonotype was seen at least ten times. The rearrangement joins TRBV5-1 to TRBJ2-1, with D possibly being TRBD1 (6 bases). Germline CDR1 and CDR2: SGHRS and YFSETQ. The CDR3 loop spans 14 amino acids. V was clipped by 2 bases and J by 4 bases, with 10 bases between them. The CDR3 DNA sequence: TGCGCCAGCAGCTTAGGACAGCGTTACAATGAGCAGTTCTTC. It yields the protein CASSLGQRYNEQFF.

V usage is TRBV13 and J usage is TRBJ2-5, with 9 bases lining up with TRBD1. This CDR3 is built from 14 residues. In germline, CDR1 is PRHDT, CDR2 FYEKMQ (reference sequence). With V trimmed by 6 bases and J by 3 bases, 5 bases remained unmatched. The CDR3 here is CASRGRTGEETQYF. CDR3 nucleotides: TGTGCCAGCAGAGGAAGGACAGGGGAAGAGACCCAGTACTTC.

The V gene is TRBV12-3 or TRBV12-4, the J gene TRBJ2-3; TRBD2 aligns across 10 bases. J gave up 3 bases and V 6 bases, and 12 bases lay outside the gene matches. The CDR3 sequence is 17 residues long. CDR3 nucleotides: TGTGCCAGCAGCCTAGCGGGGGCGGCCGTTGGGACAGATACGCAGTATTTT. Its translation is CASSLAGAAVGTDTQYF.

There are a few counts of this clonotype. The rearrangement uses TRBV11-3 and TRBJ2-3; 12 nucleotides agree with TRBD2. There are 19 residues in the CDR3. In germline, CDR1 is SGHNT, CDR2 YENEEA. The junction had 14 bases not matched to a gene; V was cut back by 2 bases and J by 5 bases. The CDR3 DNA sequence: TGTGCCAGCAGCTTACGGACTAGCGGGACCCCCCGGCAGGGAGATACGCAGTATTTT. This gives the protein CASSLRTSGTPRQGDTQYF.

The CDR3 DNA is TGCAGTGCTAGAGACCGAGCGGGAGGTCCCCATGAGCAGTTCTTC. Translating gives CSARDRAGGPHEQFF. The chain joins TRBV20-1 to TRBJ2-1; 9 bases fit TRBD2. The CDR3 contains 15 residues. V dropped 0 bases and J dropped 8; count of bases not matched to a gene: 8. The V gene's germline CDR1 is DFQATT and CDR2 SNEGSKA (reference sequence).

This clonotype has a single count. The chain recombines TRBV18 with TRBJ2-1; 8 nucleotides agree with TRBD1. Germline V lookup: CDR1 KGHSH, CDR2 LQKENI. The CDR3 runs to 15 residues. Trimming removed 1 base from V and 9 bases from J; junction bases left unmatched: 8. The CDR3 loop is CASSPLTGVKGEQFF. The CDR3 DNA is TGTGCCAGCTCACCACTGACAGGGGTGAAGGGTGAGCAGTTCTTC. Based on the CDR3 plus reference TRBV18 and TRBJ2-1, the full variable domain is NAGVMQNPRHLVRRRGQEARLRCSPMKGHSHVYWYRQLPEEGLKFMVYLQKENIIDESGMPKERFSAEFPKEGPSILRIQQVVRGDSAAYFCASSPLTGVKGEQFFGPGTRLTVL.

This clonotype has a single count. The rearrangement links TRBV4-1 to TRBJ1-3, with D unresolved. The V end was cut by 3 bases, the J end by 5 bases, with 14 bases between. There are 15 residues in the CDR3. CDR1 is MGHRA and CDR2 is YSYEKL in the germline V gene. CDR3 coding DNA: TGCGCCAGCAGCCACCCGCCGGACGGAAGAAACACCATATATTTT. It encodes CASSHPPDGRNTIYF.

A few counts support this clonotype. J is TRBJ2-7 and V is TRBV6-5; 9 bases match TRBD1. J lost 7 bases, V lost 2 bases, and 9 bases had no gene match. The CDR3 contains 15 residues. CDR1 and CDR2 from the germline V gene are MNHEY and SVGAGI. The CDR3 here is CASSYHGQGSEEQYF. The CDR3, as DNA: TGTGCCAGCAGTTACCACGGACAGGGGAGTGAGGAGCAGTACTTC.

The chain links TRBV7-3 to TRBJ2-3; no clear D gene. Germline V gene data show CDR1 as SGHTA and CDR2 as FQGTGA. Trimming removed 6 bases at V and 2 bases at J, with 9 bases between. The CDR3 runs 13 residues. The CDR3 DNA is TGTGCCAGCAGTCTAGACGACACAGATACGCAGTATTTT. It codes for CASSLDDTDTQYF.

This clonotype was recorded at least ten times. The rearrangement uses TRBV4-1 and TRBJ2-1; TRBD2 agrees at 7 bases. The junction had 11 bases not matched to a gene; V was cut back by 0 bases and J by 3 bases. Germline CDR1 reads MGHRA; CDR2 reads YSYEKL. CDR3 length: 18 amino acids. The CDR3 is CASSQDGFGGGGYNEQFF. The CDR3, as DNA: TGCGCCAGCAGCCAAGATGGGTTTGGGGGGGGAGGCTACAATGAGCAGTTCTTC.

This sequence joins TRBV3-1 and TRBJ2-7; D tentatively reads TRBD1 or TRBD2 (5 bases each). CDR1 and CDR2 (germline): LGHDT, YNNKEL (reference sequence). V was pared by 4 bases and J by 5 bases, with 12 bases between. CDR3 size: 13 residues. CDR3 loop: CASSLRGEDEQYF. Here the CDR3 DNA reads TGTGCCAGCAGCCTACGGGGCGAGGACGAGCAGTACTTC.

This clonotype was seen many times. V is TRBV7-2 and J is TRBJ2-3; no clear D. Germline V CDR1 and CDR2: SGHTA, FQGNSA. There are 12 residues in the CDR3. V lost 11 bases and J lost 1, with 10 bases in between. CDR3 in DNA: TGTGCCGGCATGACGGGCACAGATACGCAGTATTTT. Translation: CAGMTGTDTQYF.

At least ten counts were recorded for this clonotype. In DNA, the CDR3 is TGCGCCAGCAGCGCGGGACAGGCCTTTGGGGAAAAACTGTTTTTT. The encoded protein is CASSAGQAFGEKLFF. The chain links TRBV5-1 to TRBJ1-4; 8 nucleotides align to TRBD1. This CDR3 is built from 15 residues. Germline CDR1 reads SGHRS; CDR2 reads YFSETQ. The junction had 10 bases not matched to a gene; V was cut back by 4 bases and J by 8 bases.

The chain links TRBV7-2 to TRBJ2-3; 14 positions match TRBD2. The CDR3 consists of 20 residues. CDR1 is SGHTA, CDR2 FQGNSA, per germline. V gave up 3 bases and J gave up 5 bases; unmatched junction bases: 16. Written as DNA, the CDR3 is TGTGCCAGCAGCTTCCTCCCCACGGGACTAGCGGGAGCTCAAGGAGATACGCAGTATTTT. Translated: CASSFLPTGLAGAQGDTQYF.

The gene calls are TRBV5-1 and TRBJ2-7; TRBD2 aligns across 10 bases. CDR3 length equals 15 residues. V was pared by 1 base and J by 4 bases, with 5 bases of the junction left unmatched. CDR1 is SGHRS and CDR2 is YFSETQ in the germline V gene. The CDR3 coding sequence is TGCGCCAGCAGCTTGTCTAGCGGGGGTATGTACGAGCAGTACTTC. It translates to CASSLSSGGMYEQYF.

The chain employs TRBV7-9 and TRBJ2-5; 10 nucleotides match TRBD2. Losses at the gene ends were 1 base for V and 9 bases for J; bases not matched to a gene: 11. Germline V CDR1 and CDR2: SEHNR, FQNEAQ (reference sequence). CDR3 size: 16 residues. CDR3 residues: CASSLVVTILAGAQYF. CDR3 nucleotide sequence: TGTGCCAGCAGCTTAGTAGTTACTATCCTAGCGGGAGCCCAGTACTTC.

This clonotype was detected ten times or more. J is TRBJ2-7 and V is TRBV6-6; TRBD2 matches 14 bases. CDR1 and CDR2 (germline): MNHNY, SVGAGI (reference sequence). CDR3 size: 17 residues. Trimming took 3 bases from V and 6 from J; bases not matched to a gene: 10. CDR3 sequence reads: CASSYPTGLAGGFEQYF. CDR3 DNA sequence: TGTGCCAGCAGTTATCCTACTGGACTAGCGGGAGGTTTCGAGCAGTACTTC.

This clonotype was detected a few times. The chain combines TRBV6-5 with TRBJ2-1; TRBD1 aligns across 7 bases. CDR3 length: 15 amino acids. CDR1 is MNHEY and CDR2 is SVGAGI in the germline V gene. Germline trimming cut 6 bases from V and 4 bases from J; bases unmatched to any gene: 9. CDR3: CASSYTKTGYNEQFF. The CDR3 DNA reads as TGTGCCAGCAGCTATACTAAGACAGGGTACAATGAGCAGTTCTTC.

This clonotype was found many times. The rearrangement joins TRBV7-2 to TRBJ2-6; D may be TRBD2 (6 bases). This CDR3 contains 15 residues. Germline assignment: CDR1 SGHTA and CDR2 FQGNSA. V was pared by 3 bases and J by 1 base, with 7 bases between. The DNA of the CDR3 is TGTGCCAGCAGCTTCGGGGGATCTGGGGCCAACGTCCTGACTTTC. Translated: CASSFGGSGANVLTF.

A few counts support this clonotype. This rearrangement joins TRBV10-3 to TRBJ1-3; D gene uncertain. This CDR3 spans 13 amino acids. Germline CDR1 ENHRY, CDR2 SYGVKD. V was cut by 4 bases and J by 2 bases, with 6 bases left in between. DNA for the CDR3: TGTGCCATCAGTGTGGGGACTGGAAACACCATATATTTT. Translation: CAISVGTGNTIYF.

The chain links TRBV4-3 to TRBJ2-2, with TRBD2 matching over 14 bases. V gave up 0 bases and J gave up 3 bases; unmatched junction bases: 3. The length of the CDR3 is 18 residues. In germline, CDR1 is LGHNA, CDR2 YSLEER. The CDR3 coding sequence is TGCGCCAGCAGCCAAGATTGGACTAGCGGGGGGTACACCGGGGAGCTGTTTTTT. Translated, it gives CASSQDWTSGGYTGELFF.

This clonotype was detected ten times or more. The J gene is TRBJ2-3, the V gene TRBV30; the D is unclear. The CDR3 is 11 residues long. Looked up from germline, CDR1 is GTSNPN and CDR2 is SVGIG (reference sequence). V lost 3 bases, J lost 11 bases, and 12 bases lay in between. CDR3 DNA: TGTGCCTGGAGGGATTTGAGACTGCAGTATTTT. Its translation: CAWRDLRLQYF.

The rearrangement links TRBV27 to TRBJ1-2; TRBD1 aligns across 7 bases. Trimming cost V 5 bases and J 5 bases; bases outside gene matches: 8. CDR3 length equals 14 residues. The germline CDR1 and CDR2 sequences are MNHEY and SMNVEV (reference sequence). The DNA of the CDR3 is TGTGCCAGCAGTCTACAGGGGCCTGGGTATGGCTACACCTTC. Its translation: CASSLQGPGYGYTF.

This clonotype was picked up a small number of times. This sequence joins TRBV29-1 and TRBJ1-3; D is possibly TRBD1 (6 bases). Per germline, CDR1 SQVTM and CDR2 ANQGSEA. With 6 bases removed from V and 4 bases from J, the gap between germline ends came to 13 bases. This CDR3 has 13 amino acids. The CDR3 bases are TGCAGCGTGGCGACAGGTATCGGAAACACCATATATTTT. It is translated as CSVATGIGNTIYF.

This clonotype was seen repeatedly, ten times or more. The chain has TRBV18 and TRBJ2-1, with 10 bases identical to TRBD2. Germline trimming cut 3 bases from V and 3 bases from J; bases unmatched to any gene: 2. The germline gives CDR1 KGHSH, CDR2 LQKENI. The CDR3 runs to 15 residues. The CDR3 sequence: CASSPSSGSYNEQFF. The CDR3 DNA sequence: TGTGCCAGCTCACCGTCTAGCGGGAGCTACAATGAGCAGTTCTTC.

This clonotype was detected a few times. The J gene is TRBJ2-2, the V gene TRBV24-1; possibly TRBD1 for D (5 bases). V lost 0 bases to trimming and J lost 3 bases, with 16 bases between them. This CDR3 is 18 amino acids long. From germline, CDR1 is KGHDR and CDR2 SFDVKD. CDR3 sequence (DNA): TGTGCCACCAGTGATTTGCAGATCCCACAGACAGACACCGGGGAGCTGTTTTTT. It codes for CATSDLQIPQTDTGELFF.

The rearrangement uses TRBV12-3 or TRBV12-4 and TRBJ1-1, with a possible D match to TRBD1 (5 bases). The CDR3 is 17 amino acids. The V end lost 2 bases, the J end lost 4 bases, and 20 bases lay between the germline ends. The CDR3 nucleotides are TGTGCCAGCAGTTTACGCAGCGGGGGAGTTAGGGGCACTGAAGCTTTCTTT. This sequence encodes CASSLRSGGVRGTEAFF.

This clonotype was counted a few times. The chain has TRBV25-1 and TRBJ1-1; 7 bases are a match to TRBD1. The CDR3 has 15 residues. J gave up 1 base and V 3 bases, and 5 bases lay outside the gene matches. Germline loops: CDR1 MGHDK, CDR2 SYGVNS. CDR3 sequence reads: CASSDPRTGNTEAFF. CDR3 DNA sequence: TGTGCCAGCAGTGATCCTAGGACAGGGAACACTGAAGCTTTCTTT.

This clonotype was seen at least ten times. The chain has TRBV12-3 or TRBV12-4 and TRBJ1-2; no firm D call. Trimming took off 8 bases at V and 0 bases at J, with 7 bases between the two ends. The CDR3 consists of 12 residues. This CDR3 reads CASAQTNYGYTF. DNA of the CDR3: TGTGCCAGCGCACAGACTAACTATGGCTACACCTTC.

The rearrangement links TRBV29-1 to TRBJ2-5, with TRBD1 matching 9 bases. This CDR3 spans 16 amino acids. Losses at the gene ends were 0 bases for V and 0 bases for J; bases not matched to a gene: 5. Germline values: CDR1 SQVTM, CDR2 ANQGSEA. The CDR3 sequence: CSVEDYGTGYQETQYF. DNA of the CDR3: TGCAGCGTTGAAGATTACGGGACAGGGTACCAAGAGACCCAGTACTTC.

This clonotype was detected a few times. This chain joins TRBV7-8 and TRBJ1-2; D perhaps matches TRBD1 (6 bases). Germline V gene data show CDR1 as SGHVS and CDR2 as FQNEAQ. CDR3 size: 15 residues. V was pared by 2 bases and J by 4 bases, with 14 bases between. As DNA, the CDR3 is TGTGCCAGCAGCTTAACCCAGGGGACGGTCTATGGCTACACCTTC. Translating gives CASSLTQGTVYGYTF.